These 7 T cell receptor beta chains were sequenced from one sample in a study of T cell clonotyping in hematopoietic cell transplantation. Method: immunoSEQ multiplex PCR; TCRdb's copy keeps in-frame clones and lacks some. The sample records approximately 42,000 clones, 75% to 90% being singletons. Time point in this sample: recipient sample about 28 days before transplant, after cytoreduction. This material consisted of peripheral blood mononuclear cells, taken before stem cell transplant. The receptors derive from a man aged 55-75 years with acute myeloid leukemia. Some clones in this sample may be carry-over from other donors' samples.

The gene calls are TRBV19 and TRBJ1-2, with 11 bases fitting TRBD1. The V gene's germline CDR1 is LNHDA and CDR2 SQIVND (reference sequence). This CDR3 has 15 amino acids. The junction had 9 bases not matched to a gene; V was cut back by 4 bases and J by 8 bases. CDR3 sequence: CASSTSGQGARGYTF. CDR3 nucleotides: TGTGCCAGTAGTACATCAGGACAGGGGGCAAGAGGCTACACCTTC.

The chain is built from TRBV29-1 and TRBJ1-4, with D possibly matching TRBD1 (6 bases). Trimming cost V 3 bases and J 4 bases, with 12 bases left between them. The CDR3 loop spans 14 amino acids. Germline-derived CDR1 and CDR2 are SQVTM and ANQGSEA. This CDR3 reads CSVDVGGVNEKLFF. For the CDR3, the DNA is TGCAGCGTTGACGTGGGGGGCGTTAATGAAAAACTGTTTTTT.

J is TRBJ2-7 and V is TRBV2, with unresolved D. Trimming cost V 4 bases and J 2 bases, with 12 bases left between them. Germline values: CDR1 SNHLY, CDR2 FYNNEI. CDR3 length: 14 residues. The CDR3 DNA reads as TGTGCCAGCAGTGGAGGCCAGGCGACCTACGAGCAGTACTTC. This codes for CASSGGQATYEQYF.

The chain couples TRBV7-2 to TRBJ2-5, with D possibly TRBD1 on 5 matching bases. The V gene's germline CDR1 is SGHTA and CDR2 FQGNSA. This CDR3 is built from 14 residues. V gave up 5 bases and J gave up 4 bases, with 14 bases separating them. The CDR3, as DNA: TGTGCCAGCAGCCGAGTCCAAAGGGGAGAGACCCAGTACTTC. This gives the protein CASSRVQRGETQYF.

The chain has TRBV7-2 and TRBJ1-3; D is unclear. This CDR3 is 15 amino acids long. Trimming took 5 bases from V and 0 from J, leaving 11 bases between them. Germline-derived CDR1 and CDR2 are SGHTA and FQGNSA. The CDR3: CASSPGEVSGNTIYF. CDR3 DNA: TGTGCCAGCAGCCCTGGGGAGGTCTCTGGAAACACCATATATTTT.

The rearrangement joins TRBV7-2 to TRBJ1-6, with a possible D match to TRBD1 (5 bases). V lost 1 base and J lost 8, with 12 bases in between. This CDR3 spans 15 amino acids. CDR1 and CDR2 from the germline V gene are SGHTA and FQGNSA. The CDR3 loop is CASSLETGSDSPLHF. The CDR3 bases are TGTGCCAGCAGCTTAGAAACAGGCTCCGATTCACCCCTCCACTTT.

The chain joins TRBV7-8 to TRBJ1-4; no definite D call. Trimming removed 3 bases at V and 8 bases at J, with 10 bases between. CDR1 is SGHVS, CDR2 FQNEAQ, per germline. The CDR3 sequence is 13 residues long. CDR3 coding DNA: TGTGCCAGCAGCTTTGGCACGGGGGAAAAACTGTTTTTT. This sequence encodes CASSFGTGEKLFF.